The next 9 T cell receptor beta chains were all read from a single sample in a study of shared clonotypes between healthy human individuals. Sequenced by immunoSEQ multiplex PCR; TCRdb stores in-frame clones only, minus some. This sample has around 330,000 clones, with roughly 70% found just once. Sequenced input: memory CD4+ T cells sorted from blood. Described subset: CD45RA-negative fraction. These receptors were obtained from a man aged 25-45 years in good health.

The rearrangement uses TRBV5-6 and TRBJ2-5, with D possibly TRBD1 on 6 matching bases. Trimming pared 4 bases from V and 7 bases from J, leaving 23 bases between. This CDR3 contains 16 residues. CDR1 is SGHDT and CDR2 is YYEEEE in the germline V gene. CDR3 sequence reads: CASSLNQGTHGGTQYF. CDR3 nucleotides: TGTGCCAGCAGCCTCAATCAGGGGACCCATGGTGGGACCCAGTACTTC. Complete variable domain (other parts from reference TRBV5-6 and TRBJ2-5): DAGVTQSPTHLIKTRGQQVTLRCSPKSGHDTVSWYQQALGQGPQFIFQYYEEEERQRGNFPDRFSGHQFPNYSSELNVNALLLGDSALYLCASSLNQGTHGGTQYFGPGTRLLVL.

The rearrangement links TRBV27 to TRBJ2-5; 7 nucleotides line up with TRBD1. The germline CDR1 and CDR2 sequences are MNHEY and SMNVEV (reference sequence). V dropped 7 bases and J dropped 2; count of bases not matched to a gene: 4. This CDR3 has 13 amino acids. The CDR3 loop is CASNGDRQETQYF. The CDR3 bases are TGTGCCAGCAACGGGGACAGACAAGAGACCCAGTACTTC.

The CDR3 loop is CASSGQANIQETQYF. The CDR3, as DNA: TGTGCCAGCAGCGGCCAGGCGAACATCCAAGAGACCCAGTACTTC. The V gene is TRBV6-1, the J gene TRBJ2-5; D gene uncertain. Germline CDR1 and CDR2: MNHNS and SASEGT. Trimming shortened V by 6 bases and J by 1 base, and 15 bases separated the two germline ends. This CDR3 is 15 amino acids long.

The chain carries TRBV7-9 and TRBJ2-2, with D perhaps TRBD1 or TRBD2 (5 bases each). CDR1 and CDR2 from the germline V gene are SEHNR and FQNEAQ (reference sequence). Trimming removed 5 bases at V and 1 base at J, with 8 bases between. The CDR3 loop spans 14 amino acids. This chain's CDR3 is CASSQGRNTGELFF. Here the CDR3 DNA reads TGTGCCAGCAGCCAGGGACGGAACACCGGGGAGCTGTTTTTT.

V gene TRBV7-9 combines with J gene TRBJ2-1; D is unclear. Trimming took 0 bases from V and 8 from J, leaving 8 bases between them. This CDR3 spans 13 amino acids. Per germline, CDR1 SEHNR and CDR2 FQNEAQ (reference sequence). CDR3 protein: CASSLALEHEQFF. The CDR3 DNA is TGTGCCAGCAGCTTAGCGTTAGAACATGAGCAGTTCTTC. The full variable domain, its missing parts supplied by reference TRBV7-9 and TRBJ2-1, is DTGVSQNPRHKITKRGQNVTFRCDPISEHNRLYWYRQTLGQGPEFLTYFQNEAQLEKSRLLSDRFSAERPKGSFSTLEIQRTEQGDSAMYLCASSLALEHEQFFGPGTRLTVL.

The V and J genes are TRBV7-2 and TRBJ2-3; D might be TRBD2 (6 bases). V lost 5 bases, J lost 6 bases, and 21 bases lay in between. Germline V gene lookup returns CDR1 SGHTA and CDR2 FQGNSA. The length of the CDR3 is 16 residues. The CDR3 bases are TGTGCCAGCAGCCCAGATAGCGGAAGAACTCGGGATACGCAGTATTTT. Amino acid sequence: CASSPDSGRTRDTQYF.

The chain joins TRBV14 to TRBJ2-5; unclear D gene. The CDR3 loop spans 13 amino acids. Germline V CDR1 and CDR2: SGHDN, FVKESK. Trimming left V 4 bases short and J 0 bases short, with 6 bases between. This CDR3 reads CASSRQYQETQYF. Here the CDR3 DNA reads TGTGCCAGCAGCCGGCAATACCAAGAGACCCAGTACTTC.

The chain uses TRBV29-1 and TRBJ2-7, with 7 bases matching TRBD1. The CDR3 has 14 amino acids. The V gene's germline CDR1 is SQVTM and CDR2 ANQGSEA. Trimming cost V 4 bases and J 4 bases; bases outside gene matches: 10. The CDR3 DNA follows: TGCAGCGTTGGAGCTGACAGGGCCCGTTACGAGCAGTACTTC. It codes for CSVGADRARYEQYF.

This clone was observed once. The V gene is TRBV11-2, the J gene TRBJ2-3, with 8 nucleotides matching TRBD1. The V segment lost 5 bases and the J segment 11 bases; nucleotides outside the gene matches: 6. This CDR3 is built from 12 residues. CDR1 and CDR2 (germline): SGHAT, FQNNGV. CDR3 in DNA: TGTGCCAGCAGCCCCGGACAGGGAGGGCAGTATTTT. It encodes CASSPGQGGQYF.